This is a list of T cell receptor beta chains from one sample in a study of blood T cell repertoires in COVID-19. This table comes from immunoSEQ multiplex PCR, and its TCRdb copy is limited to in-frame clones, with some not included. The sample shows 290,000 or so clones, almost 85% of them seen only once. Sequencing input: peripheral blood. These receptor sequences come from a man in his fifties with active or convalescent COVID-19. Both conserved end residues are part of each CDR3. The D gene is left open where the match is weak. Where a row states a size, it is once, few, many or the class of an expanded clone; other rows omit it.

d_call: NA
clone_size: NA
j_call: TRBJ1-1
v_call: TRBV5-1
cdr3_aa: CASSPGGGKAFF
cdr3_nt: TGCGCCAGCAGCCCGGGGGGCGGCAAGGCTTTCTTT

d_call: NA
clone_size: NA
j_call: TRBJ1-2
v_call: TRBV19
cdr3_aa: CASSAVTGVDGYTF
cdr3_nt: TGTGCCAGTAGTGCGGTGACAGGAGTCGATGGCTACACCTTC

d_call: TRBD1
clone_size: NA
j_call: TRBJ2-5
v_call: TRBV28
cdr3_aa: CASSLGQGQGGTQYF
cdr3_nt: TGTGCCAGCAGTCTCGGACAGGGCCAAGGGGGGACCCAGTACTTC

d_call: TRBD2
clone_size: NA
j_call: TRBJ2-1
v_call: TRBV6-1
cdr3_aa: CASSDWSAGAGDEQFF
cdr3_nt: TGTGCCAGCAGTGATTGGTCAGCGGGAGCGGGGGATGAGCAGTTCTTC

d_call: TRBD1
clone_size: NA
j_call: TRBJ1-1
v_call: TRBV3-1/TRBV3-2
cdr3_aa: CASSQGWQGVTPAFF
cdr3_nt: TGTGCCAGCAGCCAAGGCTGGCAGGGGGTCACACCAGCTTTCTTT

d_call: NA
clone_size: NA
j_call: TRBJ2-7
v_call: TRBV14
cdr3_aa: CASSLARRGSYEQYF
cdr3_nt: TGTGCCAGCAGCCTTGCCCGTAGGGGGTCCTACGAGCAGTACTTC

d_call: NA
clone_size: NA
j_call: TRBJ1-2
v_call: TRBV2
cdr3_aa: CASSEDISYGYTF
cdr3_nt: TGTGCCAGCAGTGAAGACATATCCTATGGCTACACCTTC

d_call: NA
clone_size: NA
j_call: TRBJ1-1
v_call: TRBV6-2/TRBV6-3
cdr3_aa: CASSRSGLENEAFF
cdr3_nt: TGTGCCAGCAGTAGATCGGGTTTGGAGAATGAAGCTTTCTTT

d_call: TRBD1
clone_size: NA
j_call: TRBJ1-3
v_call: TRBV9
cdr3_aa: CASSPNEGAGNTIYF
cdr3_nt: TGTGCCAGCAGCCCGAACGAGGGGGCGGGAAACACCATATATTTT

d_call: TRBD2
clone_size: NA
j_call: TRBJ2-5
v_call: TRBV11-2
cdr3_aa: CASSLDWDYGTQYF
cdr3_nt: TGTGCCAGCAGCTTAGACTGGGACTATGGGACCCAGTACTTC

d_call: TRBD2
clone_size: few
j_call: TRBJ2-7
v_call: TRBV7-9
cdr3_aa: CASSPRSTSGSHEQYF
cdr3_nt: TGTGCCAGCAGCCCCCGTTCGACTAGCGGGAGCCACGAGCAGTACTTC

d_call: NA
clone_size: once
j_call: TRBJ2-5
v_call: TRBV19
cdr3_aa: CASSIRGQETQYF
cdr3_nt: TGTGCCAGTAGTATCCGGGGCCAAGAGACCCAGTACTTC

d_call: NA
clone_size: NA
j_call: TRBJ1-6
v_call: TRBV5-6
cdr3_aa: CASSLGHNDYNSPLHF
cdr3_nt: TGTGCCAGCAGCTTGGGTCACAATGACTATAATTCACCCCTCCACTTT

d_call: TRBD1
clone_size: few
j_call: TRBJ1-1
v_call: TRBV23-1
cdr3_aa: CASSKDRALTEAFF
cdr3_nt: TGCGCCAGCAGTAAAGACAGGGCTCTCACTGAAGCTTTCTTT

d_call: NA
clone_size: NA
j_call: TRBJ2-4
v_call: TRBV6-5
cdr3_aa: CASSLGQLNIQYF
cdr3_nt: TGTGCCAGCAGCCTAGGACAGTTAAACATTCAGTACTTC

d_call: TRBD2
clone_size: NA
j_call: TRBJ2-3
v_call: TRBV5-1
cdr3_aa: CASSFASGRPRGTDTQYF
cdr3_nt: TGCGCCAGCAGCTTTGCTAGCGGGAGGCCCAGGGGCACAGATACGCAGTATTTT

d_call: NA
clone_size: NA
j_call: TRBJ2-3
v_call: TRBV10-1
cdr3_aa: CASPEEQGLTTDTQYF
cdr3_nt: TGCGCCAGCCCCGAAGAACAGGGTCTCACCACAGATACGCAGTATTTT

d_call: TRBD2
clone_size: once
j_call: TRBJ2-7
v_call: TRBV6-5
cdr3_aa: CASGRGGLSSYEQYF
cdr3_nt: TGTGCCAGCGGGCGGGGGGGGCTGAGCTCCTACGAGCAGTACTTC

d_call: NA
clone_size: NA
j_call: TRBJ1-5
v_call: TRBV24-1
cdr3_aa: CATSDTRDFAHQPQHF
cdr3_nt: TGTGCCACCAGTGATACACGGGACTTCGCCCATCAGCCCCAGCATTTT

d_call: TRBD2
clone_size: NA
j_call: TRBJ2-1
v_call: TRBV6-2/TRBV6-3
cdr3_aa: CASSRQRLAGGAQFF
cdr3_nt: TGTGCCAGCAGCAGACAAAGACTAGCGGGAGGGGCGCAGTTCTTC

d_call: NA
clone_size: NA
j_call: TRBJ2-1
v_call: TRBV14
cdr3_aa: CASSQWGRANEQFF
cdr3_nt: TGTGCCAGCAGCCAATGGGGCAGGGCCAATGAGCAGTTCTTC

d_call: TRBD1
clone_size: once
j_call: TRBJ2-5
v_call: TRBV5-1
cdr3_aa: CASSRQGLYQETQYF
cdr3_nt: TGCGCCAGCAGCAGACAGGGTTTGTACCAAGAGACCCAGTACTTC

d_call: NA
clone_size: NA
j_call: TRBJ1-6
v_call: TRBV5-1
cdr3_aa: CASSLGLDNSYNSPLHF
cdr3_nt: TGCGCCAGCAGCTTGGGACTAGACAACTCCTATAATTCACCCCTCCACTTT